This TCR beta chain appears in the sequencing data of a study of blood T cell repertoires in COVID-19. Cohort allocation depended upon clinical history that participants reported. J gave up 0 bases and V 1 base, and 0 bases lay outside the gene matches. Germline CDR1 is SGHTA and CDR2 is FQGTGA. This CDR3 has 15 amino acids. In the original analysis: How many nucleated cells were present was estimated from reference gene primer amplification. Measured with immunoSEQ multiplex PCR; TCRdb has only the in-frame clones, and not every one. V and J calls plus clone size are reproduced from that table; the DNA served to infer D and trimming. This repertoire shows about 120,000 clones, 84% found once; its top ten account for around 3.9%.

Sequenced input: PBMCs or T cells enriched from blood (not recorded which). The clonotype comes from a woman aged 30 to 39 who had recovered from COVID-19. The rearrangement uses TRBV7-3 and TRBJ2-1; TRBD2 matches at 7 bases. The CDR3 DNA follows: TGTGCCAGCAGCTTAAGCGGGGGCTCCTACAATGAGCAGTTCTTC. It encodes CASSLSGGSYNEQFF.